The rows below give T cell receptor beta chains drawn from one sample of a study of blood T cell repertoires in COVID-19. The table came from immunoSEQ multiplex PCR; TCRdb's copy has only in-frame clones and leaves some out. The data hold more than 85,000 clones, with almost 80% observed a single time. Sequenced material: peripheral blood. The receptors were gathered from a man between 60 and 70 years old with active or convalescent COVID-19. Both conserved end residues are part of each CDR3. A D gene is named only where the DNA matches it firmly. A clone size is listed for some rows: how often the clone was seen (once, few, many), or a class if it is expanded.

CDR3 DNA: TGTGCCAGCAGTGAAAGACAGGGTAATGCGAACACTGAAGCTTTCTTT; CDR3 protein: CASSERQGNANTEAFF; J gene: TRBJ1-1; V gene: TRBV6-1; D gene: TRBD1; clone size: -
CDR3 DNA: TGTGCCATAGACAGGGCCCAAGAGACCCAGTACTTC; CDR3 protein: CAIDRAQETQYF; J gene: TRBJ2-5; V gene: TRBV2; D gene: TRBD1; clone size: -
CDR3 DNA: TGCAGCCCGGTGGGCCCCCGGGGGACTGAAGCTTTCTTT; CDR3 protein: CSPVGPRGTEAFF; J gene: TRBJ1-1; V gene: TRBV29-1; D gene: -; clone size: -
CDR3 DNA: TGTGCCAGCAGCCGGGTCTCCTACAATGAGCAGTTCTTC; CDR3 protein: CASSRVSYNEQFF; J gene: TRBJ2-1; V gene: TRBV2; D gene: -; clone size: -
CDR3 DNA: TGTGCCAGTAATGGGGGCTGGAACACTGAAGCTTTCTTT; CDR3 protein: CASNGGWNTEAFF; J gene: TRBJ1-1; V gene: TRBV19; D gene: -; clone size: -
CDR3 DNA: TGCGCCAGCAGCTTGGAACAGGGGGGTAGAACTGAAGCTTTCTTT; CDR3 protein: CASSLEQGGRTEAFF; J gene: TRBJ1-1; V gene: TRBV5-1; D gene: TRBD1; clone size: -
CDR3 DNA: TGTGCCTGGAGTGTGACAGGTGGTAATTCACCCCTCCACTTT; CDR3 protein: CAWSVTGGNSPLHF; J gene: TRBJ1-6; V gene: TRBV30; D gene: -; clone size: -
CDR3 DNA: TGTGCCACCAGCAGAGATAGGACTAGCGGGATGGGAGATACGCAGTATTTT; CDR3 protein: CATSRDRTSGMGDTQYF; J gene: TRBJ2-3; V gene: TRBV15; D gene: TRBD2; clone size: -
CDR3 DNA: TGTGCCAGTAGTATAAAGTTAATAGATCAGCCCCAGCATTTT; CDR3 protein: CASSIKLIDQPQHF; J gene: TRBJ1-5; V gene: TRBV19; D gene: -; clone size: once
CDR3 DNA: TGTGCCAGCAGTTTAAGAGCGGGAGAAGAGACCCAGTACTTC; CDR3 protein: CASSLRAGEETQYF; J gene: TRBJ2-5; V gene: TRBV27; D gene: TRBD2; clone size: many
CDR3 DNA: TGTGCCAGCAGCTTAGCGGGTGAAGCTTTCTTT; CDR3 protein: CASSLAGEAFF; J gene: TRBJ1-1; V gene: TRBV11-2; D gene: -; clone size: -
CDR3 DNA: TGTGCCAGCAGCCCAAGGCTAGCGGGGCACAATGAGCAGTTCTTC; CDR3 protein: CASSPRLAGHNEQFF; J gene: TRBJ2-1; V gene: TRBV7-2; D gene: TRBD2; clone size: -
CDR3 DNA: TGTGCCACCAGTGGGGGGGGAATCTACGAGCAGTACTTC; CDR3 protein: CATSGGGIYEQYF; J gene: TRBJ2-7; V gene: TRBV24-1; D gene: TRBD2; clone size: -
CDR3 DNA: TGTGCCAGCAGCAAAGGTGGTATAGGACAGGGGGTCACCTGGGAGCTGTTTTTT; CDR3 protein: CASSKGGIGQGVTWELFF; J gene: TRBJ2-2; V gene: TRBV21-1; D gene: -; clone size: -
CDR3 DNA: TGTGCCAGCAGCTTGGGGGCGCTGATAGGCTACACCTTC; CDR3 protein: CASSLGALIGYTF; J gene: TRBJ1-2; V gene: TRBV7-2; D gene: -; clone size: -
CDR3 DNA: TGTGCCAGCAGCTTAGGGGACAGGGGGCGTACCGGGGAGCTGTTTTTT; CDR3 protein: CASSLGDRGRTGELFF; J gene: TRBJ2-2; V gene: TRBV7-9; D gene: TRBD1; clone size: -
CDR3 DNA: TGTGCCAGCAGTCCCGGGACAGGGGGCAATGAGCAGTTCTTC; CDR3 protein: CASSPGTGGNEQFF; J gene: TRBJ2-1; V gene: TRBV27; D gene: TRBD1; clone size: -
CDR3 DNA: TGTGCCAGCAGCATACCGGCGGGGGGCCAAGGCTACACCTTC; CDR3 protein: CASSIPAGGQGYTF; J gene: TRBJ1-2; V gene: TRBV28; D gene: -; clone size: -
CDR3 DNA: TGTGCCAGTTCCTCTGGAGATACTAATGAAAAACTGTTTTTT; CDR3 protein: CASSSGDTNEKLFF; J gene: TRBJ1-4; V gene: TRBV6-5; D gene: -; clone size: -
CDR3 DNA: TGTGCCAGCAGCGGGGTTGGGACAGCCTCTGGAGGCTACACCTTC; CDR3 protein: CASSGVGTASGGYTF; J gene: TRBJ1-2; V gene: TRBV7-2; D gene: TRBD1; clone size: -
CDR3 DNA: TGTGCCAGCAGCTTAGATCTGGGACAGGGCTACACCTTC; CDR3 protein: CASSLDLGQGYTF; J gene: TRBJ1-2; V gene: TRBV11-2; D gene: TRBD1; clone size: -
CDR3 DNA: TGTGCCAGCAGCTTAAACAAACTAGCGTCCACCTACGAGCAGTACTTC; CDR3 protein: CASSLNKLASTYEQYF; J gene: TRBJ2-7; V gene: TRBV5-7; D gene: TRBD2; clone size: -
CDR3 DNA: TGTGCCAGCAATGGGCAGATCTATGGCTACACCTTC; CDR3 protein: CASNGQIYGYTF; J gene: TRBJ1-2; V gene: TRBV28; D gene: -; clone size: -
CDR3 DNA: TGTGCCAGTAGTGTTACAGCGGGGAGCAATCAGCCCCAGCATTTT; CDR3 protein: CASSVTAGSNQPQHF; J gene: TRBJ1-5; V gene: TRBV19; D gene: -; clone size: once
CDR3 DNA: TGTGCCAGCAGCCTTACTAGTACCGGGGAGCTGTTTTTT; CDR3 protein: CASSLTSTGELFF; J gene: TRBJ2-2; V gene: TRBV5-4; D gene: -; clone size: -
CDR3 DNA: TGCAGTGCTAGATCCCCCGATGAGCAGTTCTTC; CDR3 protein: CSARSPDEQFF; J gene: TRBJ2-1; V gene: TRBV20-1; D gene: -; clone size: -
CDR3 DNA: TGCGCCAGCAGCCCCGGACAGGGAGGAGAGACCCAGTACTTC; CDR3 protein: CASSPGQGGETQYF; J gene: TRBJ2-5; V gene: TRBV5-1; D gene: TRBD1; clone size: -
CDR3 DNA: TGTGCCAGCAGTCCCCTCGGGACAGGGCATGGCTACACCTTC; CDR3 protein: CASSPLGTGHGYTF; J gene: TRBJ1-2; V gene: TRBV27; D gene: TRBD1; clone size: -
CDR3 DNA: TGCAGTGCTAGCAGTTTAAGGACAGAACCCTTC; CDR3 protein: CSASSLRTEPF; J gene: TRBJ1-2; V gene: TRBV20-1; D gene: -; clone size: -
CDR3 DNA: TGTGCCAGCAGCCAAGGCACTAGCGGGAGCACAGATACGCAGTATTTT; CDR3 protein: CASSQGTSGSTDTQYF; J gene: TRBJ2-3; V gene: TRBV7-3; D gene: TRBD2; clone size: -
CDR3 DNA: TGTGCCACCAGCAGGCAGGGGGCAGGGCAGCCCCAGCATTTT; CDR3 protein: CATSRQGAGQPQHF; J gene: TRBJ1-5; V gene: TRBV15; D gene: TRBD1; clone size: -
CDR3 DNA: TGTGCCAGCAGCCAAGATCTTGGGGGACTAGCGGGAGGAGAGACCCAGTACTTC; CDR3 protein: CASSQDLGGLAGGETQYF; J gene: TRBJ2-5; V gene: TRBV3-1/TRBV3-2; D gene: TRBD2; clone size: few
CDR3 DNA: TGTGCCAGCTCACCCCAGGGGACTGGGGCCAACGTCCTGACTTTC; CDR3 protein: CASSPQGTGANVLTF; J gene: TRBJ2-6; V gene: TRBV18; D gene: -; clone size: -
CDR3 DNA: TGTGCCAGTAGTATACAGGGGGCGCGCACCGGGGAGCTGTTTTTT; CDR3 protein: CASSIQGARTGELFF; J gene: TRBJ2-2; V gene: TRBV19; D gene: TRBD1; clone size: -
CDR3 DNA: TGTGCCAGCATCCCCAGGCCCTCTAACTATGGCTACACCTTC; CDR3 protein: CASIPRPSNYGYTF; J gene: TRBJ1-2; V gene: TRBV28; D gene: -; clone size: -
CDR3 DNA: TGTGCCAGCAGCGCGGGACAGGGTCACGAGCAGTACTTC; CDR3 protein: CASSAGQGHEQYF; J gene: TRBJ2-7; V gene: TRBV2; D gene: TRBD1; clone size: few
CDR3 DNA: TGTGCCAGCAGGGGGTTAGGAGGTGGGCAGTACTTC; CDR3 protein: CASRGLGGGQYF; J gene: TRBJ2-5; V gene: TRBV12-3/TRBV12-4; D gene: -; clone size: -
CDR3 DNA: TGTGCCAGCAGCCCTCATGGGACTAGCGGGACGCGCTACGAGCAGTACTTC; CDR3 protein: CASSPHGTSGTRYEQYF; J gene: TRBJ2-7; V gene: TRBV7-6; D gene: TRBD2; clone size: many
CDR3 DNA: TGTGCCAGCGCACCGGGACTAGCGCTCACCGGGGAGCTGTTTTTT; CDR3 protein: CASAPGLALTGELFF; J gene: TRBJ2-2; V gene: TRBV18; D gene: TRBD2; clone size: -
CDR3 DNA: TGTGCCAGCAGCGCGCGGGAGGACGGTTACGATACGCAGTATTTT; CDR3 protein: CASSAREDGYDTQYF; J gene: TRBJ2-3; V gene: TRBV9; D gene: TRBD2; clone size: once
CDR3 DNA: TGCGCCAGCAGCCAAGATCGACAGGTCAATCAGCCCCAGCATTTT; CDR3 protein: CASSQDRQVNQPQHF; J gene: TRBJ1-5; V gene: TRBV4-3; D gene: -; clone size: -
CDR3 DNA: TGTGCCAGCAGCGTGACAGGTACGACTAACTATGGCTACACCTTC; CDR3 protein: CASSVTGTTNYGYTF; J gene: TRBJ1-2; V gene: TRBV9; D gene: -; clone size: once
CDR3 DNA: TGTGCCAGCAGCTTAGACTTTGTGGAGCTGTTTTTT; CDR3 protein: CASSLDFVELFF; J gene: TRBJ2-2; V gene: TRBV11-2; D gene: -; clone size: -
CDR3 DNA: TGTGCCAGCAGCCTACTCAATGCTTGGGAGCACCCGAACACCGGGGAGCTGTTTTTT; CDR3 protein: CASSLLNAWEHPNTGELFF; J gene: TRBJ2-2; V gene: TRBV9; D gene: -; clone size: few
CDR3 DNA: TGTGCCAGCAAACGAACTCAGGGGAACACTGAAGCTTTCTTT; CDR3 protein: CASKRTQGNTEAFF; J gene: TRBJ1-1; V gene: TRBV6-5; D gene: -; clone size: -
CDR3 DNA: TGTGCCAGCAGTTCCCTCCGAAGGAGCTCCTACGAGCAGTACTTC; CDR3 protein: CASSSLRRSSYEQYF; J gene: TRBJ2-7; V gene: TRBV6-5; D gene: -; clone size: -
CDR3 DNA: TGTGCCAGCTCACCACCGTCAGGGCAAGAGACCCAGTACTTC; CDR3 protein: CASSPPSGQETQYF; J gene: TRBJ2-5; V gene: TRBV18; D gene: -; clone size: -
CDR3 DNA: TGCGCCAGCAGCCTACGGGACAGGGATGCAGATACGCAGTATTTT; CDR3 protein: CASSLRDRDADTQYF; J gene: TRBJ2-3; V gene: TRBV10-1; D gene: TRBD1; clone size: once
CDR3 DNA: TGTGCTAGTGGTTTGTCATCTAGCGGAGTCGCCCCAGATACGCAGTATTTT; CDR3 protein: CASGLSSSGVAPDTQYF; J gene: TRBJ2-3; V gene: TRBV12-5; D gene: TRBD2; clone size: -
CDR3 DNA: TGTGCCAGCAGTTTGGAGCGGGGGGTTTACGAGCAGTACTTC; CDR3 protein: CASSLERGVYEQYF; J gene: TRBJ2-7; V gene: TRBV28; D gene: TRBD2; clone size: few
CDR3 DNA: TGTGCCAGCAGCTTATCGAGGGGAGGGACTGAAGCTTTCTTT; CDR3 protein: CASSLSRGGTEAFF; J gene: TRBJ1-1; V gene: TRBV7-3; D gene: -; clone size: -
CDR3 DNA: TGTGCCAGCGGCAGAACGATTAACTATGGCTACACCTTC; CDR3 protein: CASGRTINYGYTF; J gene: TRBJ1-2; V gene: TRBV6-1; D gene: -; clone size: -
CDR3 DNA: TGTGCCATCAGTGAGCCCGCGGAGATGAACACTGAAGCTTTCTTT; CDR3 protein: CAISEPAEMNTEAFF; J gene: TRBJ1-1; V gene: TRBV10-3; D gene: -; clone size: -
CDR3 DNA: TGTGCCTGGAGTTCGCTAGGGGTGAGCACAGATACGCAGTATTTT; CDR3 protein: CAWSSLGVSTDTQYF; J gene: TRBJ2-3; V gene: TRBV30; D gene: -; clone size: few
CDR3 DNA: TGTGCCATCGGGAGAGGACAGGGGTCATACAATGAGCAGTTCTTC; CDR3 protein: CAIGRGQGSYNEQFF; J gene: TRBJ2-1; V gene: TRBV10-3; D gene: TRBD1; clone size: -